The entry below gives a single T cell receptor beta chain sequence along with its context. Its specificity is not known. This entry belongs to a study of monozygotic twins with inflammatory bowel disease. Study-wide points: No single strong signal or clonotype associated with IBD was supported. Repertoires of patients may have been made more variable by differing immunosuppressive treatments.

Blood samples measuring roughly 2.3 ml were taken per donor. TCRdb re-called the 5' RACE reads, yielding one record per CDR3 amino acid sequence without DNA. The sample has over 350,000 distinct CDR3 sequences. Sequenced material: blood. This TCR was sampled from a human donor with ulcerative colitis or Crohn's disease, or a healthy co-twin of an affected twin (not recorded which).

CDR3 amino acids: CASMPTPPGSGANVLTF. This rearrangement joins TRBV6-1 to TRBJ2-6. The CDR3 contains 17 residues. In germline, CDR1 is MNHNS, CDR2 SASEGT.